The 9 T cell receptor beta chains below come from one sample, sequenced in a study of T cell changes during pregnancy in multiple sclerosis. This table comes from immunoSEQ multiplex PCR, and its TCRdb copy is limited to in-frame clones, with some not included. This sample has tens of thousands of clones, with 90% found just once. The input for sequencing was CD8+ T cells from peripheral blood mononuclear cells, taken before pregnancy. The receptors here all came from a female donor with multiple sclerosis, enrolled in a pregnancy study.

J is TRBJ1-1 and V is TRBV19; D might be TRBD1 (6 bases). CDR1 LNHDA and CDR2 SQIVND come from the germline V gene (reference sequence). The CDR3 loop spans 16 amino acids. V lost 10 bases and J 0 bases, leaving 21 bases between the germline ends. This chain's CDR3 is CATGRGADSMNTEAFF. The CDR3 DNA follows: TGTGCCACCGGGAGGGGGGCGGATTCCATGAACACTGAAGCTTTCTTT. Combining the CDR3 with reference TRBV19 and TRBJ1-1 gives the whole variable domain DGGITQSPKYLFRKEGQNVTLSCEQNLNHDAMYWYRQDPGQGLRLIYYSQIVNDFQKGDIAEGYSVSREKKESFPLTVTSAQKNPTAFYLCATGRGADSMNTEAFFGQGTRLTVV.

The chain uses TRBV28 and TRBJ1-4; D gene uncertain. Trimming shortened V by 6 bases and J by 0 bases, and 17 bases separated the two germline ends. Per germline, CDR1 MDHEN and CDR2 SYDVKM. CDR3 size: 17 residues. CDR3 nucleotide sequence: TGTGCCAGCAGGCTTAGTCGAACCGGTGCAACTAATGAAAAACTGTTTTTT. This sequence encodes CASRLSRTGATNEKLFF.

The chain links TRBV19 to TRBJ2-5; 12 bases align to TRBD2. V was clipped by 4 bases and J by 7 bases; unmatched bases: 1. Per the germline V gene, CDR1 is LNHDA and CDR2 is SQIVND (reference sequence). The CDR3 has 13 amino acids. The CDR3 DNA is TGTGCCAGTAGTACTAGCGGGGGGGGGACCCAGTACTTC. Translation gives CASSTSGGGTQYF.

The rearrangement joins TRBV10-3 to TRBJ2-2, with 7 bases aligning to TRBD1. Trimming took 7 bases from V and 6 from J; bases not matched to a gene: 8. Germline assignment: CDR1 ENHRY and CDR2 SYGVKD. The CDR3 covers 14 residues. The CDR3 region is CAIMRTGLAGELFF. The DNA of the CDR3 is TGTGCCATCATGAGGACAGGTCTGGCCGGGGAGCTGTTTTTT.

The chain uses TRBV4-1 and TRBJ2-5, with 11 bases aligning to TRBD1. The J segment lost 0 bases and the V segment lost 2 bases, leaving 5 bases of the junction unmatched. CDR3 length: 17 amino acids. The germline V gene has CDR1 MGHRA and CDR2 YSYEKL. The CDR3 DNA reads as TGCGCCAGCAGCCAACCGGGACAGGGGGTGGACCAAGAGACCCAGTACTTC. Translating gives CASSQPGQGVDQETQYF.

A single count supports this clone. The DNA for the CDR3 is TGTGCCAGCAGTGATCCGGGACAGGGGGCGCGTGAGCAGTACTTC. It yields the protein CASSDPGQGAREQYF. J is TRBJ2-7 and V is TRBV25-1, with TRBD1 identical over 12 bases. CDR1 MGHDK and CDR2 SYGVNS come from the germline V gene. This CDR3 contains 15 residues. V lost 3 bases, J lost 7 bases, and 7 bases stayed unmatched.

This clone was picked up a small number of times. The genes are TRBV19 and TRBJ1-1; D ambiguous. This CDR3 spans 13 amino acids. Germline CDR1 reads LNHDA; CDR2 reads SQIVND (reference sequence). V was trimmed by 5 bases and J by 2 bases, leaving 9 bases between them. The CDR3 here is CASSATANTEAFF. The DNA for the CDR3 is TGTGCCAGTAGTGCTACAGCAAACACTGAAGCTTTCTTT.

This chain connects TRBV4-2 to TRBJ2-7, with 10 positions matching TRBD1. CDR1 and CDR2 from the germline V gene are LGHNA and YNFKEQ. V was clipped by 1 base and J by 5 bases; unmatched bases: 2. CDR3 length: 14 amino acids. The chain's CDR3 is CASSQGDRGDEQYF. The CDR3, as DNA: TGTGCCAGCAGCCAAGGGGACAGGGGCGACGAGCAGTACTTC.

This clone is labeled as medium-sized. The CDR3 region is CASSQDRMRLSGNTIYF. The CDR3 region has the DNA TGCGCCAGCAGCCAAGATAGGATGCGACTCTCTGGAAACACCATATATTTT. The chain is built from TRBV4-3 and TRBJ1-3, with D hard to call. This CDR3 region has 17 residues. V was cut by 0 bases and J by 0 bases, with 12 bases left in between. Germline lookup yields CDR1 LGHNA and CDR2 YSLEER.